What follows are 17 T cell receptor beta chains derived from one specimen sequenced in a study of T cell changes during pregnancy in multiple sclerosis. The repertoire was sequenced with immunoSEQ multiplex PCR; TCRdb's copy has only in-frame clones and lacks some. The sample carries about 20,000 clones, about nine tenths recorded once. Material: CD8+ T cells from peripheral blood mononuclear cells, obtained in the third trimester of pregnancy. The source of these receptors is a female donor in good health, enrolled as a control in a pregnancy study.

The rearrangement links TRBV27 to TRBJ2-1; 7 positions match TRBD1. J was trimmed by 5 bases and V by 3 bases; bases with no gene match: 4. The germline V gene has CDR1 MNHEY and CDR2 SMNVEV (reference sequence). The CDR3 totals 14 residues. CDR3 bases: TGTGCCAGCAGTTTTTTGGGGACAGACAATGAGCAGTTCTTC. Translating it yields CASSFLGTDNEQFF.

This clone was seen only once. This chain connects TRBV5-4 to TRBJ2-7; 10 positions agree with TRBD2. The length of the CDR3 is 15 residues. V was clipped by 4 bases and J by 4 bases; unmatched bases: 8. Per germline, CDR1 SGHNT and CDR2 YYREEE (reference sequence). CDR3: CASSVGLAVNYEQYF. In DNA, the CDR3 is TGTGCCAGCAGCGTTGGACTAGCGGTGAATTACGAGCAGTACTTC.

This rearrangement joins TRBV14 to TRBJ2-3; TRBD2 matches at 11 bases. Losses at the gene ends were 7 bases for V and 5 bases for J; bases not matched to a gene: 2. CDR1 and CDR2 from the germline V gene are SGHDN and FVKESK. The CDR3 consists of 13 residues. CDR3 nucleotides: TGTGCCAGCACAGGACTAGCGGGAGATACGCAGTATTTT. This gives the protein CASTGLAGDTQYF. The full variable domain, its missing parts supplied by reference TRBV14 and TRBJ2-3, is EAGVTQFPSHSVIEKGQTVTLRCDPISGHDNLYWYRRVMGKEIKFLLHFVKESKQDESGMPNNRFLAERTGGTYSTLKVQPAELEDSGVYFCASTGLAGDTQYFGPGTRLTVL.

The J gene is TRBJ1-5, the V gene TRBV7-3; D is uncertain. Trimming shortened V by 1 base and J by 10 bases, and 14 bases separated the two germline ends. The CDR3 contains 14 residues. Germline CDR1 and CDR2: SGHTA and FQGTGA. Here the CDR3 reads CASSLNGGMEPQHF. The CDR3 region has the DNA TGTGCCAGCAGCTTAAATGGAGGCATGGAACCCCAGCATTTT.

The sample holds a few counts of this clone. The V and J genes are TRBV18 and TRBJ2-1; 9 bases map to TRBD1. CDR3 size: 16 residues. Trimming removed 6 bases from V and 5 bases from J; junction bases left unmatched: 11. Germline lookup yields CDR1 KGHSH and CDR2 LQKENI. As DNA, the CDR3 is TGTGCCAGCTCCCCTACTACAGGGGGCCCGGACAATGAGCAGTTCTTC. Protein: CASSPTTGGPDNEQFF. Looking up the rest from reference TRBV18 and TRBJ2-1 gives the full variable domain: NAGVMQNPRHLVRRRGQEARLRCSPMKGHSHVYWYRQLPEEGLKFMVYLQKENIIDESGMPKERFSAEFPKEGPSILRIQQVVRGDSAAYFCASSPTTGGPDNEQFFGPGTRLTVL.

The rearrangement uses TRBV4-2 and TRBJ1-2; D may be TRBD1 (6 bases). Germline CDR1 and CDR2: LGHNA and YNFKEQ. The CDR3 runs to 15 residues. Trimming stripped 1 base from V and 6 bases from J, with 15 bases between. Here the CDR3 reads CASSQGEQGINGYTF. The CDR3 DNA reads TGTGCCAGCAGCCAAGGAGAACAGGGAATTAATGGCTACACCTTC.

This clone is a singleton in its sample. The chain is built from TRBV28 and TRBJ2-2; TRBD2 matches at 10 bases. CDR1 and CDR2 (germline): MDHEN, SYDVKM. The V and J ends lost 5 bases and 0 bases, in that order; junction bases with no gene match: 6. This CDR3 spans 17 amino acids. The DNA for the CDR3 is TGTGCCAGCAGTCCCGGACTAGCGGAGACGAACACCGGGGAGCTGTTTTTT. Amino acids: CASSPGLAETNTGELFF.

The chain combines TRBV30 with TRBJ2-1; TRBD1 might be the D (5 bases). CDR3 size: 13 residues. The germline gives CDR1 GTSNPN, CDR2 SVGIG (reference sequence). V lost 0 bases and J 9 bases, leaving 12 bases between the germline ends. The DNA of the CDR3 is TGTGCCTGGAGTGTAGGGTCCCAGGGTGAGCAGTTCTTC. This codes for CAWSVGSQGEQFF.

V is TRBV4-2 and J is TRBJ2-5, with 15 positions matching TRBD2. The germline V gene has CDR1 LGHNA and CDR2 YNFKEQ. J gave up 4 bases and V 0 bases, and 6 bases lay outside the gene matches. CDR3 size: 18 residues. For the CDR3, the DNA is TGTGCCAGCAGCCAAGAAGGACTAGCGGGGGGGCTAGGAGAGACCCAGTACTTC. Protein product: CASSQEGLAGGLGETQYF.

In DNA, the CDR3 is TGTGCCAGCAGTCCCTCCACAGGGTCTCATGGCTACACCTTC. This codes for CASSPSTGSHGYTF. V gene TRBV27 combines with J gene TRBJ1-2, with a tentative D call TRBD1 (6 bases). Germline values: CDR1 MNHEY, CDR2 SMNVEV (reference sequence). CDR3 length: 14 amino acids. The ends were cut back, 5 bases at V and 6 bases at J, with 16 bases in the middle.

This clone was counted a single time. V is TRBV27 and J is TRBJ2-3, with 8 bases lining up with TRBD1. The germline V gene has CDR1 MNHEY and CDR2 SMNVEV (reference sequence). J lost 6 bases, V lost 5 bases, and 13 bases had no gene match. The CDR3 consists of 16 residues. CDR3 residues: CASSKRSDRVGDTQYF. The CDR3 DNA is TGTGCCAGCAGTAAAAGGTCGGACAGGGTGGGTGATACGCAGTATTTT.

The rearrangement joins TRBV7-2 to TRBJ2-4; perhaps TRBD2 as D (5 bases). This CDR3 comprises 17 residues. Germline values: CDR1 SGHTA, CDR2 FQGNSA. The germline V and J ends were trimmed by 5 bases and 8 bases, with 25 bases remaining between them. The CDR3 nucleotides read TGTGCCAGCAGCCCTGCCCCACTAACTAGAATTCTGGACATTCAGTACTTC. Encoded protein: CASSPAPLTRILDIQYF.

Turning to this clone: The same CDR3 arises from other DNA sequences in this sample as well. V gene TRBV30 combines with J gene TRBJ2-7, with 14 bases aligning to TRBD2. With V trimmed by 0 bases and J by 7 bases, 11 bases remained unmatched. The CDR3 runs to 17 residues. The germline CDR1 and CDR2 sequences are GTSNPN and SVGIG (reference sequence). In DNA form, the CDR3 reads TGTGCCTGGAGTGTAGGACTAGCGGGGGGTCCGGGCGGGGAGCAGTACTTC. Translating it yields CAWSVGLAGGPGGEQYF.

V usage is TRBV7-8 and J usage is TRBJ2-2, with TRBD1 matching over 7 bases. Germline V gives CDR1 SGHVS, CDR2 FQNEAQ. This CDR3 is built from 16 residues. After removal of 5 bases from V and 4 bases from J, the junction contained 10 bases not matched to a gene. The CDR3 nucleotides read TGTGCCAGCAGCCCTAGGAGGACAGGACTCACCGGGGAGCTGTTTTTT. Translated, it gives CASSPRRTGLTGELFF.

Comments on this clone: At one end, the junction sequence differs from germline, possibly due to a read error. The V and J genes are TRBV5-6 and TRBJ1-1, with TRBD1 identical over 8 bases. CDR1 is SGHDT, CDR2 YYEEEE, per germline. The CDR3 loop spans 15 amino acids. In DNA form, the CDR3 reads TGTGCCAGCAGGTTGGGACAGGTGATGAACACTGAAGCTTTCTTT. It codes for CASRLGQVMNTEAFF. Using reference TRBV5-6 and TRBJ1-1 for the parts outside the CDR3, the full variable domain is DAGVTQSPTHLIKTRGQQVTLRCSPKSGHDTVSWYQQALGQGPQFIFQYYEEEERQRGNFPDRFSGHQFPNYSSELNVNALLLGDSALYLCASRLGQVMNTEAFFGQGTRLTVV.

This chain uses TRBV27 with TRBJ2-4; 15 bases map to TRBD2. V lost 0 bases, J lost 3 bases, and 15 bases stayed unmatched. The length of the CDR3 is 22 residues. Germline V gene data show CDR1 as MNHEY and CDR2 as SMNVEV (reference sequence). The CDR3 DNA reads TGTGCCAGCAGTTTATCGGGACTAGCGGGAGGAAGGGGACCCACCTACAAAAACATTCAGTACTTC. Residues: CASSLSGLAGGRGPTYKNIQYF.

The rearrangement links TRBV7-9 to TRBJ2-5; 9 nucleotides agree with TRBD2. This CDR3 comprises 14 residues. From germline, CDR1 is SEHNR and CDR2 FQNEAQ (reference sequence). V dropped 4 bases and J dropped 5; count of bases not matched to a gene: 5. The CDR3 spells CASSSSTSGETQYF. The CDR3 DNA follows: TGTGCCAGCAGCTCATCCACTAGCGGGGAGACCCAGTACTTC.